The 27 T cell receptor beta chains given below trace back to one sample, sequenced in a study of chemoradiotherapy in HPV16-positive cancers. TCRdb's table, derived via immunoSEQ multiplex PCR, lists solely in-frame clones and lacks some. The sample consists of over 6,000 clones, around nine tenths of them appearing once. The specimen comprised tumor tissue, sampled from a patient who underwent chemoradiotherapy. Source of these receptors: a human donor with HPV-associated anogenital cancer.

V gene TRBV7-9 combines with J gene TRBJ1-1; no clear D. CDR3 length: 12 amino acids. Germline V gene data show CDR1 as SEHNR and CDR2 as FQNEAQ (reference sequence). V gave up 6 bases and J gave up 5 bases, with 10 bases separating them. CDR3 sequence: CASRKKGTEAFF. The CDR3 bases are TGTGCCAGCAGGAAAAAGGGAACTGAAGCTTTCTTT.

The rearrangement uses TRBV21-1 and TRBJ2-7; TRBD2, the table's D call, was not compared with the DNA. TRBV21-1 is a known pseudogene. The CDR3 runs to 19 residues. The CDR3 loop is CASSKGSSGRDRISYEQYF. CDR3 DNA sequence: TGTGCCAGCAGCAAAGGGTCTAGCGGGAGGGACAGGATTTCCTACGAGCAGTACTTC.

This chain links TRBV2 with TRBJ2-7, with TRBD2 matching over 10 bases. The J segment lost 4 bases and the V segment lost 6 bases, leaving 3 bases of the junction unmatched. This CDR3 is built from 13 residues. The germline V gene has CDR1 SNHLY and CDR2 FYNNEI. CDR3 loop: CASRTSGPYEQYF. The CDR3, as DNA: TGTGCCAGCAGGACTAGCGGGCCTTACGAGCAGTACTTC.

This clone was observed once. The V and J genes are TRBV10-2 and TRBJ1-1, with 7 positions matching TRBD1. CDR1 and CDR2 from the germline V gene are WSHSY and SAAADI. V trimming: 6 bases; J trimming: 0 bases; junction bases outside the gene matches: 10. The CDR3 has 16 residues. The chain's CDR3 is CASRGGMGQMNTEAFF. The CDR3 nucleotides are TGCGCCAGCAGGGGGGGGATGGGACAGATGAACACTGAAGCTTTCTTT.

This chain links TRBV27 with TRBJ1-6; weak D call: TRBD1 (5 bases). V was pared by 1 base and J by 6 bases, with 10 bases between. CDR1 is MNHEY, CDR2 SMNVEV, per germline (reference sequence). The CDR3 is made up of 15 amino acids. The CDR3 protein is CASSLYGTTNSPLHF. CDR3 nucleotide sequence: TGTGCCAGCAGTTTATACGGGACGACTAATTCACCCCTCCACTTT.

This rearrangement joins TRBV5-6 to TRBJ2-7; D uncertain. The CDR3 is made up of 14 amino acids. Germline V lookup: CDR1 SGHDT, CDR2 YYEEEE. The V end lost 4 bases, the J end lost 4 bases, and 15 bases lay between the germline ends. CDR3 bases: TGTGCCAGCAGCCGCCCCGCAGGCGCATACGAGCAGTACGTC. Amino acid sequence: CASSRPAGAYEQYV.

The V call is TRBV5-1, the J call TRBJ2-3; D is unresolved. The CDR3 is made up of 12 amino acids. V was shortened by 0 bases and J by 10 bases, with 9 bases between the two germline ends. In germline, CDR1 is SGHRS, CDR2 YFSETQ. CDR3 protein: CASSLEFDSQYF. Here the CDR3 DNA reads TGCGCCAGCAGCTTGGAGTTCGATTCGCAGTATTTT.

This chain links TRBV9 with TRBJ1-4; a weak D match, TRBD1 (5 bases). Germline V gene sequence: CDR1 SGDLS, CDR2 YYNGEE. This CDR3 is 14 amino acids long. V lost 7 bases and J lost 4, with 14 bases in between. The CDR3 DNA sequence: TGTGCCAGCTCTGCGGGACGGAGTAATGAAAAACTGTTTTTT. This sequence encodes CASSAGRSNEKLFF.

A remark on this clone: At the DNA level, this CDR3 is encoded by other sequences in the same sample as well. This chain joins TRBV9 and TRBJ2-1, with a weak D call TRBD2 (6 bases). V was pared by 3 bases and J by 0 bases, with 13 bases between. The length of the CDR3 is 16 residues. Looked up from germline, CDR1 is SGDLS and CDR2 is YYNGEE. The CDR3 sequence is CASSGPVSGSYNEQFF. The CDR3 coding sequence is TGTGCCAGCAGCGGCCCCGTTAGCGGCTCCTACAATGAGCAGTTCTTC.

This clone was found once. The rearrangement uses TRBV2 and TRBJ2-2, with D hard to call. The germline V and J ends were trimmed by 5 bases and 4 bases, with 14 bases remaining between them. Germline CDR1 is SNHLY and CDR2 is FYNNEI. CDR3 length equals 15 residues. This chain's CDR3 is CASSLRRPSTGELFF. CDR3 in DNA: TGTGCCAGCAGTCTCCGTCGACCCAGCACCGGGGAGCTGTTTTTT.

The rearrangement uses TRBV19 and TRBJ2-2; D ambiguous. The CDR3 loop spans 16 amino acids. Germline loops: CDR1 LNHDA, CDR2 SQIVND (reference sequence). Trimming stripped 2 bases from V and 0 bases from J, with 10 bases between. In DNA, the CDR3 is TGTGCCAGTAGTATAAATATCGGATCGAACACCGGGGAGCTGTTTTTT. Amino acids: CASSINIGSNTGELFF.

The chain has TRBV5-5 and TRBJ2-1, with 7 bases fitting TRBD1. Unmatched junction bases numbered 11, after V lost 4 bases and J lost 4 bases. The CDR3 is 16 amino acids. Germline values: CDR1 SGHKS, CDR2 YYEKEE (reference sequence). The CDR3 spells CASSITGVSLYNEQFF. The CDR3 bases are TGTGCCAGCAGCATAACAGGGGTAAGCCTTTACAATGAGCAGTTCTTC.

This clone was counted once. The rearrangement joins TRBV7-2 to TRBJ2-3; D gene unclear. The ends were cut back, 1 base at V and 6 bases at J, with 5 bases in the middle. The CDR3 contains 12 residues. Germline assignment: CDR1 SGHTA and CDR2 FQGNSA. As DNA, the CDR3 is TGTGCCAGCAGCTTAGTTGGGGATACGCAGTATTTT. As protein: CASSLVGDTQYF.

This clone has just one count. This CDR3 is CASGRGDRGEETQYF. CDR3 nucleotide sequence: TGTGCTAGTGGTCGGGGGGACAGGGGCGAGGAGACCCAGTACTTC. This sequence joins TRBV12-5 and TRBJ2-5, with 10 bases matching TRBD1. CDR1 and CDR2 (germline): LGHNT, FRNRAP. After removal of 5 bases from V and 5 bases from J, the junction contained 8 bases not matched to a gene. The CDR3 covers 15 residues.

This chain joins TRBV6-1 and TRBJ1-5; no clear D. The CDR3 covers 15 residues. Germline loops: CDR1 MNHNS, CDR2 SASEGT. Trimming shortened V by 3 bases and J by 4 bases, and 13 bases separated the two germline ends. In nucleotides, the CDR3 is TGTGCCAGCAGTGAGTTCGCGGCAGCTAATCAGCCCCAGCATTTT. Translating it yields CASSEFAAANQPQHF.

The chain uses TRBV5-4 and TRBJ2-2, with TRBD2 identical over 7 bases. Germline CDR1 is SGHNT and CDR2 is YYREEE (reference sequence). V trimming: 3 bases; J trimming: 7 bases; junction bases outside the gene matches: 9. This CDR3 region has 15 residues. CDR3 DNA: TGTGCCAGCAGCTGGGACTACGCCCAGGGCGGGGAGCTGTTTTTT. This gives the protein CASSWDYAQGGELFF.

DNA of the CDR3: TGCGCCAGCAGCTTGGGACAACCAGGGAATACGCAGTATTTT. It yields the protein CASSLGQPGNTQYF. This rearrangement joins TRBV5-1 to TRBJ2-3; possibly TRBD1 for D (5 bases). Trimming stripped 0 bases from V and 7 bases from J, with 12 bases between. CDR3 size: 14 residues. Per the germline V gene, CDR1 is SGHRS and CDR2 is YFSETQ.

This sequence joins TRBV4-2 and TRBJ1-3; D ambiguous. Germline-derived CDR1 and CDR2 are LGHNA and YNFKEQ. This CDR3 has 13 amino acids. Trimming took 4 bases from V and 3 from J, leaving 7 bases between them. The CDR3 DNA is TGTGCCAGCAGCCCGAAAGATGGAAACACCATATATTTT. Amino acids: CASSPKDGNTIYF.

The chain recombines TRBV6-1 with TRBJ2-2; 8 bases match TRBD2. This CDR3 has 15 residues. V was pared by 7 bases and J by 3 bases, with 7 bases of the junction left unmatched. The germline V gene encodes CDR1 MNHNS and CDR2 SASEGT. The CDR3 coding sequence is TGTGCCAGCAAACGGGGGGGGCAGTACACCGGGGAGCTGTTTTTT. Protein product: CASKRGGQYTGELFF.

The chain combines TRBV15 with TRBJ2-6, with TRBD2 identical over 7 bases. The CDR3 covers 14 residues. Germline V lookup: CDR1 LNHNV, CDR2 YYDKDF (reference sequence). V was pared by 5 bases and J by 7 bases, with 5 bases of the junction left unmatched. Here the CDR3 DNA reads TGTGCCACCAGCTCCCGCGGGGGTGCCAACGTCCTGACTTTC. Amino acids: CATSSRGGANVLTF.

This chain connects TRBV29-1 to TRBJ1-3; the match to TRBD1 covers 7 bases. This CDR3 is 14 amino acids long. Germline loops: CDR1 SQVTM, CDR2 ANQGSEA. V gave up 6 bases and J gave up 4 bases; unmatched junction bases: 9. Here the CDR3 DNA reads TGCAGCGTAGACGAGCCGGGACAGGGAAACACCATATATTTT. It specifies CSVDEPGQGNTIYF.

This chain uses TRBV5-5 with TRBJ2-7; the D is unclear. The CDR3 consists of 12 residues. Deletions cut 1 base from V and 5 bases from J, with 7 bases between. Germline CDR1 reads SGHKS; CDR2 reads YYEKEE (reference sequence). The CDR3 loop is CASSLIGNEQYF. The DNA of the CDR3 is TGTGCCAGCAGCTTGATAGGGAACGAGCAGTACTTC.

This sequence joins TRBV6-6 and TRBJ1-2; TRBD1 agrees at 9 bases. The CDR3 runs 12 residues. Germline assignment: CDR1 MNHNY and CDR2 SVGAGI (reference sequence). With 5 bases clipped from V and 12 bases from J, the junction kept 7 bases outside the gene matches. In DNA, the CDR3 is TGTGCCAGCAGTACCGACAGGGGGAGGAACACCTTC. Amino acids: CASSTDRGRNTF.

The V gene is TRBV11-3, the J gene TRBJ2-3, with TRBD2 as a possible D gene (5 bases). CDR1 and CDR2 (germline): SGHNT, YENEEA. CDR3 length: 14 residues. The V end was cut by 1 base, the J end by 5 bases, with 10 bases between. The CDR3 DNA reads TGTGCCAGCAGCTTAGGAGGAGGAATAGATACGCAGTATTTT. Translated: CASSLGGGIDTQYF.

This clone was observed a single time. The CDR3 nucleotides are TGTGCCAGTAGTATGCGGGAATCTGGAAACACCATATATTTT. It codes for CASSMRESGNTIYF. This chain joins TRBV19 and TRBJ1-3; no clear D gene. Germline lookup yields CDR1 LNHDA and CDR2 SQIVND (reference sequence). This CDR3 region has 14 residues. V was pared by 3 bases and J by 1 base, with 7 bases between.

V and J are TRBV6-1 and TRBJ1-1; perhaps TRBD1 as D (5 bases). V was cut by 7 bases and J by 6 bases, with 15 bases left in between. This CDR3 contains 13 residues. Germline V gene data show CDR1 as MNHNS and CDR2 as SASEGT. Here the CDR3 reads CASIRISGAEAFF. CDR3 sequence (DNA): TGTGCCAGCATCCGGATATCGGGGGCTGAAGCTTTCTTT.

V usage is TRBV7-8 and J usage is TRBJ1-5; D unresolved. The CDR3 totals 14 residues. Germline V gene lookup returns CDR1 SGHVS and CDR2 FQNEAQ. With 1 base removed from V and 3 bases from J, the gap between germline ends came to 7 bases. In nucleotides, the CDR3 is TGTGCCAGCAGCTTAGTAGGGTACAATCAGCCCCAGCATTTT. Protein sequence: CASSLVGYNQPQHF.